This T cell receptor beta chain originates from a study of blood T cell repertoires in COVID-19. Germline loops: CDR1 LGHDT, CDR2 YNNKEL (reference sequence). The trim removed 10 bases at V and 3 bases at J, leaving 6 bases unmatched. There are 14 residues in the CDR3. Clones were sequenced by immunoSEQ multiplex PCR, and TCRdb holds only the in-frame ones, with some missing. The sample has under 300,000 clones; 85% to 90% are singletons. The J gene is TRBJ2-3, the V gene TRBV3-1 (or the pseudogene TRBV3-2), with 11 bases matching TRBD2. Sequencing used PBMCs or T cells enriched from blood (not recorded which). The sequence was collected from a woman aged 18-35 years who had recovered from COVID-19. CDR3 sequence (DNA): TGTGCCACATTTAGCGGGGGGGCGACAGATACGCAGTATTTT. It encodes CATFSGGATDTQYF.